These 21 T cell receptor beta chains share one sample of origin, sequenced in a study of blood T cell repertoires in COVID-19. Produced via immunoSEQ multiplex PCR; TCRdb's table is partial and in-frame only. This table has 400,000 to 550,000 clones, 87% appearing once. Sequenced material: PBMCs or T cells enriched from blood (not recorded which). The receptors shown here come from a woman younger than 30 with acute COVID-19.

V is TRBV5-1 and J is TRBJ1-4, with a possible D match to TRBD1 (6 bases). The CDR3 loop spans 14 amino acids. From germline, CDR1 is SGHRS and CDR2 YFSETQ. Trimming took off 7 bases at V and 5 bases at J, with 15 bases between the two ends. This chain's CDR3 is CASRLTGPNEKLFF. The CDR3 DNA sequence: TGCGCCAGCCGACTGACAGGTCCCAATGAAAAACTGTTTTTT. The full variable domain, in which reference TRBV5-1 and TRBJ1-4 provide the parts outside the CDR3, is KAGVTQTPRYLIKTRGQQVTLSCSPISGHRSVSWYQQTPGQGLQFLFEYFSETQRNKGNFPGRFSGRQFSNSRSEMNVSTLELGDSALYLCASRLTGPNEKLFFGSGTQLSVL.

The chain recombines TRBV19 with TRBJ1-2; maybe TRBD1 (5 bases). This CDR3 contains 15 residues. The germline V and J ends were trimmed by 2 bases and 7 bases, with 17 bases remaining between them. The V gene's germline CDR1 is LNHDA and CDR2 SQIVND (reference sequence). The CDR3: CASSIKGSGEGGYTF. In DNA, the CDR3 is TGTGCCAGTAGTATAAAGGGCTCGGGGGAAGGTGGCTACACCTTC. The full variable domain, rest sourced from reference TRBV19 and TRBJ1-2, is DGGITQSPKYLFRKEGQNVTLSCEQNLNHDAMYWYRQDPGQGLRLIYYSQIVNDFQKGDIAEGYSVSREKKESFPLTVTSAQKNPTAFYLCASSIKGSGEGGYTFGSGTRLTVV.

CDR3 sequence (DNA): TGTGCCTCTAGCGGGAGTCGGACAGATACGCAGTATTTT. Amino acid sequence: CASSGSRTDTQYF. The chain combines TRBV28 with TRBJ2-3, with 10 bases that match TRBD2. The CDR3 is made up of 13 amino acids. Germline V lookup: CDR1 MDHEN, CDR2 SYDVKM. After removal of 11 bases from V and 3 bases from J, the junction contained 5 bases not matched to a gene. The whole variable domain, filled in from reference TRBV28 and TRBJ2-3, reads DVKVTQSSRYLVKRTGEKVFLECVQDMDHENMFWYRQDPGLGLRLIYFSYDVKMKEKGDIPEGYSVSREKKERFSLILESASTNQTSMYLCASSGSRTDTQYFGPGTRLTVL.

There are a few counts of this clone. The chain links TRBV29-1 to TRBJ1-2, with D possibly TRBD1 on 6 matching bases. The CDR3 has 11 amino acids. Per the germline V gene, CDR1 is SQVTM and CDR2 is ANQGSEA. Trimming pared 7 bases from V and 7 bases from J, leaving 13 bases between. The CDR3 DNA is TGCAGCGCCTCTCACAGGGTTGGCTACACCTTC. Translated: CSASHRVGYTF.

The chain combines TRBV24-1 with TRBJ2-2; 9 positions match TRBD1. The V segment lost 6 bases and the J segment 6 bases; nucleotides outside the gene matches: 4. The germline V gene encodes CDR1 KGHDR and CDR2 SFDVKD. The CDR3 totals 14 residues. CDR3 protein: CATSRTGEAGELFF. The CDR3 DNA is TGTGCCACCAGTAGGACAGGGGAAGCCGGGGAGCTGTTTTTT.

The rearrangement joins TRBV7-8 to TRBJ2-1; 7 bases map to TRBD2. The CDR3 length is 16 residues. The V and J ends lost 5 bases and 9 bases, in that order; junction bases with no gene match: 16. Germline V gives CDR1 SGHVS, CDR2 FQNEAQ. The CDR3 loop is CASSAQIGLEAGEQFF. The CDR3 DNA reads as TGTGCCAGCAGCGCCCAGATTGGACTAGAGGCCGGTGAGCAGTTCTTC.

The chain uses TRBV4-2 and TRBJ2-7; 12 bases align to TRBD2. The V segment lost 1 base and the J segment 4 bases; nucleotides outside the gene matches: 2. Looked up from germline, CDR1 is LGHNA and CDR2 is YNFKEQ. The CDR3 sequence is 15 residues long. Here the CDR3 reads CASSQGLAGGYEQYF. The CDR3 DNA sequence: TGTGCCAGCAGCCAAGGGCTAGCGGGGGGGTACGAGCAGTACTTC.

The count of this clone is one. The CDR3 bases are TGTGCCTGGAGTGCCGGACCAGGGGGCGACGAGCAGTACTTC. Translated: CAWSAGPGGDEQYF. The genes are TRBV30 and TRBJ2-7, with TRBD1 matching over 8 bases. Trimming cost V 1 base and J 5 bases; bases outside gene matches: 7. The CDR3 runs to 14 residues. Looked up from germline, CDR1 is GTSNPN and CDR2 is SVGIG (reference sequence). Full variable domain (outside the CDR3, taken from reference TRBV30 and TRBJ2-7): SQTIHQWPATLVQPVGSPLSLECTVEGTSNPNLYWYRQAAGRGLQLLFYSVGIGQISSEVPQNLSASRPQDRQFILSSKKLLLSDSGFYLCAWSAGPGGDEQYFGPGTRLTVT.

The genes are TRBV11-3 and TRBJ2-1, with D tentatively TRBD2 (6 bases). Trimming removed 1 base at V and 7 bases at J, with 20 bases between. The CDR3 extends over 17 amino acids. CDR1 SGHNT and CDR2 YENEEA come from the germline V gene. CDR3 in amino acids: CASSLGGGRGNGNEQFF. The CDR3 bases are TGTGCCAGCAGCTTAGGTGGGGGGAGAGGGAATGGAAATGAGCAGTTCTTC.

This chain joins TRBV6-5 and TRBJ2-3; D unclear. Looked up from germline, CDR1 is MNHEY and CDR2 is SVGAGI. The V end lost 3 bases, the J end lost 5 bases, and 15 bases lay between the germline ends. This CDR3 has 15 amino acids. The CDR3 bases are TGTGCCAGCAGTTATAGGCAGGCGCAGGAAGATACGCAGTATTTT. Translated, it gives CASSYRQAQEDTQYF.

The rearrangement joins TRBV19 to TRBJ2-5; TRBD2 matches at 8 bases. Looked up from germline, CDR1 is LNHDA and CDR2 is SQIVND (reference sequence). CDR3 size: 14 residues. The ends lost 5 bases at V and 0 bases at J; junction bases unmatched: 2. The CDR3 DNA follows: TGTGCCAGTAGTTTAGCGGGGAACCAAGAGACCCAGTACTTC. Translation: CASSLAGNQETQYF.

CDR3: CSAPDRGEAFF. The CDR3 DNA reads as TGCAGTGCTCCGGACAGGGGTGAAGCTTTCTTT. V and J are TRBV20-1 and TRBJ1-1, with 9 nucleotides matching TRBD1. CDR1 and CDR2 from the germline V gene are DFQATT and SNEGSKA (reference sequence). With V trimmed by 5 bases and J by 7 bases, 2 bases remained unmatched. The CDR3 length is 11 residues.

This chain joins TRBV3-1 (or the pseudogene TRBV3-2) and TRBJ1-5; D is unclear. The V gene lost 0 bases and the J gene lost 7 bases, with 7 bases spanning the gap. The CDR3 runs 13 residues. The V gene's germline CDR1 is LGHDT and CDR2 YNNKEL (reference sequence). The CDR3 DNA is TGTGCCAGCAGCCAAGATCGGTGGCAGCCCCAGCATTTT. Translated, it gives CASSQDRWQPQHF.

This chain joins TRBV6-2 or TRBV6-3 and TRBJ1-2, with a tentative D call TRBD1 (5 bases). The CDR3 runs 13 residues. CDR1 is MNHEY, CDR2 SVGEGT, per germline. V was cut by 2 bases and J by 6 bases, with 10 bases left in between. Here the CDR3 DNA reads TGTGCCAGCAGTTACGCGGGGGTACATGGCTACACCTTC. It codes for CASSYAGVHGYTF.

This chain uses TRBV9 with TRBJ2-2, with TRBD2 matching over 9 bases. Trimming took 2 bases from V and 1 from J; bases not matched to a gene: 9. Germline CDR1 SGDLS, CDR2 YYNGEE. This CDR3 contains 18 residues. CDR3 DNA sequence: TGTGCCAGCAGCGTTAGCGGGGGTACAAAAAAGAACACCGGGGAGCTGTTTTTT. Its protein is CASSVSGGTKKNTGELFF.

The genes are TRBV2 and TRBJ1-5, with a possible D match to TRBD1 (5 bases). Germline CDR1 SNHLY, CDR2 FYNNEI. V dropped 5 bases and J dropped 3 bases, with 11 bases sitting between them. The CDR3 is made up of 14 amino acids. The CDR3 reads CASSPDSYNQPQHF. The DNA for the CDR3 is TGTGCCAGCAGTCCCGACAGCTACAATCAGCCCCAGCATTTT.

This clone was seen a few times. This chain connects TRBV5-6 to TRBJ1-3; weak D call: TRBD1 (6 bases). The V end was cut by 1 base, the J end by 0 bases, with 11 bases between. The CDR3 length is 16 residues. Germline-derived CDR1 and CDR2 are SGHDT and YYEEEE. CDR3 sequence (DNA): TGTGCCAGCAGCTTGATGCAGGGGAGCTCTGGAAACACCATATATTTT. Its protein product is CASSLMQGSSGNTIYF.

The CDR3 DNA reads TGTGCCAGCACCCCGGCGGCGGGACTATACAATGAGCAGTTCTTC. Amino acids: CASTPAAGLYNEQFF. J is TRBJ2-1 and V is TRBV28; 7 bases align to TRBD2. In germline, CDR1 is MDHEN, CDR2 SYDVKM. J gave up 4 bases and V 7 bases, and 10 bases lay outside the gene matches. The length of the CDR3 is 15 residues.

The chain is built from TRBV28 and TRBJ1-1; the D gene is possibly TRBD1 (5 bases). The V gene lost 3 bases and the J gene lost 4 bases, with 12 bases spanning the gap. CDR1 is MDHEN and CDR2 is SYDVKM in the germline V gene. This CDR3 contains 14 residues. Here the CDR3 DNA reads TGTGCCAGCAGTTTTCGTTCGGGGGTCACTGAAGCTTTCTTT. As protein: CASSFRSGVTEAFF.

This clone was found a few times. The rearrangement links TRBV3-1 (or the pseudogene TRBV3-2) to TRBJ2-5; D is unclear. The CDR3 is 15 residues long. V was cut by 2 bases and J by 6 bases, with 16 bases left in between. Germline CDR1 is LGHDT and CDR2 is YNNKEL (reference sequence). The CDR3, as DNA: TGTGCCAGCAGCCAATCAACCCAGTTGACAAAGACCCAGTACTTC. Its protein is CASSQSTQLTKTQYF.

This sequence joins TRBV11-2 and TRBJ2-7; the match to TRBD2 covers 13 bases. V lost 6 bases to trimming and J lost 5 bases; unmatched junction nucleotides: 10. The length of the CDR3 is 16 residues. Germline-derived CDR1 and CDR2 are SGHAT and FQNNGV. The CDR3 nucleotides read TGTGCCAGCAGGGGACTAGCGGGGCAATTTCCCCACGAGCAGTACTTC. Its translation is CASRGLAGQFPHEQYF.